The clone carrying this T cell receptor beta chain appeared a few times. Its antigen is unidentified. The data originate from a study of T cells after yellow fever vaccination. Study summary: Each low-cell-number fraction was prepared by means of SMART-Seq v4 Ultra Low Input. Study results and caveats: Any FACS-sorted repertoire could hold abundant clonotypes that contaminate it from the bulk population. A large majority of primary-vaccination clones showed up again after the booster (about 97% CD4, 85% to 90% CD8). On re-exposure, the response was weaker but peaked faster, at day 5 versus 15.

The germline V and J ends were trimmed by 4 bases and 5 bases, with 12 bases remaining between them. This CDR3 has 13 residues. The germline CDR1 and CDR2 sequences are SGHNT and YYREEE (reference sequence). TCRdb re-called the 5' RACE reads with MiXCR, one entry per CDR3 protein. The top ten clones hold 20% to 30% of a sample with roughly 330,000 distinct CDR3 sequences, about 4% of them seen once. This clonotype was obtained from a man aged 18 to 35 who received the YFV17D yellow fever vaccine. This specimen consisted of PBMCs, obtained 5 days after the yellow fever booster vaccination. The gene calls are TRBV5-4 and TRBJ2-5, with a tentative D call TRBD2 (6 bases). The CDR3 DNA is TGTGCCAGCAGCCTCAGCGGGCTTGAGACCCAGTACTTC. It specifies CASSLSGLETQYF.